This T cell receptor beta chain was profiled in a study of vaccination and CD4 T cells after COVID-19. Study-level background: A median of approximately 72 days (range 14 to 241) separated dose two from the taking of post-vaccine samples. Researchers treated cells with overlapping spike peptides taken from SARS-CoV-2, HCoV-NL63, HCoV-OC43 and HCoV-229E.

The Oncomine TCR Beta short-read assay was applied to DNA of cultured CD4+ T cells. Genomic DNA was extracted from cultured CD4+ T cells. TCRdb fed the PCR reads into MiXCR, producing one record per CDR3 protein. This sample has more than 10,000 distinct CDR3 sequences, with roughly half found just once. CDR3 length: 15 residues. V lost 3 bases to trimming and J lost 0 bases, with 6 bases between them. The V gene's germline CDR1 is SGHAT and CDR2 FQNNGV. Broader study findings: When vaccine-specific clones from convalescent patients were examined, 304 of 307 were spike mono-reactive.

Comments on this clonotype: Antigen specificity is unknown.

The treatment denotes: approximately 11-day PBMC culture with coronavirus spike peptide pools or control peptides (ViraFEST assay). J is TRBJ2-6 and V is TRBV11-2, with D tentatively TRBD2 (5 bases). The sample comprised CD4+ T cells from blood, cultured in vitro. The TCR sequence derives from a human donor who had recovered from COVID-19. CDR3 loop: CASSFSDSGANVLTF. The CDR3 region has the DNA TGTGCCAGCAGCTTTAGCGACTCTGGGGCCAACGTCCTGACTTTC.